Reported below is one T cell receptor (beta chain). Repertoires were generated with immunoSEQ multiplex PCR, while TCRdb's copy carries only in-frame clones and drops some. The sample carries some 240,000 clones, around nine tenths recorded once. The data stem from a study of blood T cell repertoires in COVID-19. This CDR3 spans 15 amino acids. Germline V gene lookup returns CDR1 MRHNA and CDR2 SNTAGT. Trimming took 2 bases from V and 3 from J, leaving 14 bases between them. The sample comprised peripheral blood. This TCR was recovered from a man in his sixties who had recovered from COVID-19. This chain connects TRBV6-4 to TRBJ2-7, with a tentative D call TRBD1 (5 bases). Here the CDR3 reads CASSDELQANYEQYF. Written as DNA, the CDR3 is TGTGCCAGCAGTGACGAATTACAGGCGAACTACGAGCAGTACTTC.